The rows below give T cell receptor beta chains drawn from one sample of a study of shared clonotypes between healthy human individuals. Profiled with immunoSEQ multiplex PCR; TCRdb holds only in-frame clones, not every one. Among more than 600,000 clones listed, 92% were seen once. Specimen: naive CD8+ T cells sorted from blood. The receptor set was obtained from a man aged 25-45 years in good health. CDR3s include the opening cysteine and the closing phenylalanine or tryptophan. The order of the fields is J gene, V gene, D gene, clone size, CDR3 DNA, CDR3 protein. D genes are given only for firm matches. Size tells how often a clone was seen (once, few, many) or the class of an expanded clone, and some rows leave it out.

TRBJ1-2 TRBV2 - - TGTGCCAGCACCCCCCCCTGGGGGCAGGGGTTAGGGTTGGTCTATGGCTACACCTTC CASTPPWGQGLGLVYGYTF
TRBJ1-1 TRBV28 TRBD1 - TGTGCCAGCAGCATCACAGGGGTCCCTGAAGCTTTCTTT CASSITGVPEAFF
TRBJ2-7 TRBV7-8 - - TGTGCCAGCAGCTTCGGACAGCGCACCTACGAGCAGTACTTC CASSFGQRTYEQYF
TRBJ2-5 TRBV6-5 - - TGTGCCAGCAGTCCCCTGGGGGAGACCCAGTACTTC CASSPLGETQYF
TRBJ2-3 TRBV4-1 - - TGCGCCAGCAGCCACCTCGGGGTCCCTCAAACTAGCACAGATACGCAGTATTTT CASSHLGVPQTSTDTQYF
TRBJ2-7 TRBV21-1 - once TGTGCCAGCAGGCGGGAGGGCCAGTACGAGCAGTACTTC CASRREGQYEQYF
TRBJ1-5 TRBV27 - - TGTGCCAGCCCTTATTGGGGTAAAGGTTTAAAGAGCAATCAGCCCCAGCATTTT CASPYWGKGLKSNQPQHF
TRBJ2-4 TRBV4-1 TRBD2 - TGCGCCAGCAGCCAAGGGACTAGCGGGGCCAAAAACATTCAGTACTTC CASSQGTSGAKNIQYF
TRBJ1-2 TRBV25-1 TRBD1 - TGTGCCAGCAGTTCGGCGGATGGGACAGATGGGGGCTACACCTTC CASSSADGTDGGYTF
TRBJ1-2 TRBV4-3 - - TGCGCCAGCAGCTTTGGGACCGCCGACTATGGCTACACCTTC CASSFGTADYGYTF
TRBJ2-4 TRBV28 TRBD1 - TGTGCCAGCACCGGGACAGGGTTTCGTTCTACCAAAAACATTCAGTACTTC CASTGTGFRSTKNIQYF